The 23 T cell receptor beta chains reported below all come from one sample, sequenced in a study of CD4 T cell repertoires in COVID-19. Profiled with immunoSEQ multiplex PCR; TCRdb holds only in-frame clones, not every one. The sample includes 70,000 to 95,000 clones, under 90% of them seen just once. Material: CD4+ T cells from peripheral blood, obtained after recovery from COVID-19. Receptors originate from a human donor who had COVID-19.

The chain recombines TRBV19 with TRBJ1-2; the match to TRBD1 covers 7 bases. This CDR3 comprises 17 residues. V trimming: 5 bases; J trimming: 3 bases; junction bases outside the gene matches: 15. Looked up from germline, CDR1 is LNHDA and CDR2 is SQIVND (reference sequence). In DNA form, the CDR3 reads TGTGCCAGTAGTCCACGCGGGACGGACAGGCGACACTATGGCTACACCTTC. This gives the protein CASSPRGTDRRHYGYTF.

CDR3: CASSSTGDRGYTF. Here the CDR3 DNA reads TGTGCCAGCTCATCCACAGGGGACCGTGGCTACACCTTC. The rearrangement joins TRBV18 to TRBJ1-2, with 7 bases that match TRBD1. The CDR3 length is 13 residues. CDR1 is KGHSH, CDR2 LQKENI, per germline. Trimming at V came to 5 bases and at J to 7 bases, leaving 7 bases not matched to a gene.

CDR3 nucleotides: TGCAGCGTTTGGGGCACGGGCTACACCTTC. Its protein product is CSVWGTGYTF. This sequence joins TRBV29-1 and TRBJ1-2; TRBD1 might be the D (5 bases). Trimming cost V 5 bases and J 8 bases, with 9 bases left between them. CDR3 length: 10 residues. The germline V gene encodes CDR1 SQVTM and CDR2 ANQGSEA.

The rearrangement uses TRBV28 and TRBJ2-1; tentatively, D is TRBD2 (7 bases). Germline assignment: CDR1 MDHEN and CDR2 SYDVKM. The CDR3 sequence is 15 residues long. The V end was cut by 2 bases, the J end by 10 bases, with 18 bases between. The CDR3 DNA follows: TGTGCCAGCAGTTTAGGGGGGGCGGTTGGGAGGGAGCAGTTCTTC. Encoded protein: CASSLGGAVGREQFF.

The chain joins TRBV9 to TRBJ1-6, with no clear D. In germline, CDR1 is SGDLS, CDR2 YYNGEE. The CDR3 is 15 residues long. Trimming pared 2 bases from V and 6 bases from J, leaving 12 bases between. In DNA, the CDR3 is TGTGCCAGCAGCGTTATTGGCAGCGCTAATTCACCCCTCCACTTT. Its translation: CASSVIGSANSPLHF.

This clone was seen more than once but under ten times. This rearrangement joins TRBV7-8 to TRBJ1-1; TRBD1 matches at 9 bases. The V and J ends lost 3 bases and 7 bases, in that order; junction bases with no gene match: 18. CDR1 and CDR2 from the germline V gene are SGHVS and FQNEAQ. CDR3 length: 18 residues. DNA for the CDR3: TGTGCCAGCAGCTTGACATCCGGGACAGGGCTAGTTTTGCGTGAAGCTTTCTTT. Its protein product is CASSLTSGTGLVLREAFF.

This chain links TRBV5-1 with TRBJ1-5; a possible D gene is TRBD1 (6 bases). V was clipped by 0 bases and J by 2 bases, with 9 bases between them. The CDR3 is made up of 15 amino acids. The germline gives CDR1 SGHRS, CDR2 YFSETQ. The chain's CDR3 is CASSLEAGGNQPQHF. Written as DNA, the CDR3 is TGCGCCAGCAGCTTGGAGGCAGGGGGCAATCAGCCCCAGCATTTT.

This clone was detected a few times. V gene TRBV5-1 combines with J gene TRBJ1-1; the D gene is possibly TRBD1 (5 bases). Germline CDR1 is SGHRS and CDR2 is YFSETQ. This CDR3 comprises 16 residues. V lost 3 bases, J lost 1 base, and 16 bases lay in between. The CDR3 protein is CASSSQGAGQNTEAFF. The CDR3 DNA sequence: TGCGCCAGCAGCTCCCAAGGCGCAGGGCAGAACACTGAAGCTTTCTTT.

The chain combines TRBV12-1 with TRBJ2-2. TRBV12-1 is a known pseudogene. The CDR3 spans 14 residues. The CDR3 here is CASSFVPHTGELFF. Here the CDR3 DNA reads TGTGCCAGCAGCTTTGTTCCCCACACCGGGGAGCTGTTTTTT.

CDR3: CASSSGTGIYGYTF. As DNA, the CDR3 is TGCGCCAGCAGCTCCGGGACAGGGATCTATGGCTACACCTTC. V and J are TRBV5-1 and TRBJ1-2; 9 bases are shared with TRBD1. CDR1 and CDR2 (germline): SGHRS, YFSETQ. This CDR3 is 14 amino acids long. The junction had 4 bases not matched to a gene; V was cut back by 3 bases and J by 4 bases. Full variable domain (rest looked up from reference TRBV5-1 and TRBJ1-2): KAGVTQTPRYLIKTRGQQVTLSCSPISGHRSVSWYQQTPGQGLQFLFEYFSETQRNKGNFPGRFSGRQFSNSRSEMNVSTLELGDSALYLCASSSGTGIYGYTFGSGTRLTVV.

V gene TRBV10-2 combines with J gene TRBJ2-7; D tentatively fits TRBD1 or TRBD2 (5 bases each). Germline V gene data show CDR1 as WSHSY and CDR2 as SAAADI. Trimming left V 8 bases short and J 0 bases short, with 14 bases between. The CDR3 has 14 residues. The CDR3 here is CASGAGVSSYEQYF. Here the CDR3 DNA reads TGCGCCAGCGGGGCGGGTGTTAGCTCCTACGAGCAGTACTTC.

V and J are TRBV6-2 or TRBV6-3 and TRBJ1-2; the D gene is possibly TRBD1 (5 bases). The germline gives CDR1 MNHEY, CDR2 SVGEGT. V was trimmed by 7 bases and J by 6 bases, leaving 18 bases between them. The CDR3 spans 14 residues. The chain's CDR3 is CASTPPGGENGYTF. The CDR3 nucleotides are TGTGCCAGCACCCCACCGGGGGGAGAGAATGGCTACACCTTC.

The CDR3 coding sequence is TGTGCCAGCAGTACGGGACTTGACTACGAGCAGTACTTC. Translation: CASSTGLDYEQYF. J is TRBJ2-7 and V is TRBV27; possible D gene TRBD2, 6 bases. The V and J ends lost 5 bases and 3 bases respectively, with 11 bases between them. Germline lookup yields CDR1 MNHEY and CDR2 SMNVEV (reference sequence). The CDR3 spans 13 residues.

This clone was detected only once. The chain has TRBV2 and TRBJ1-1; D gene ambiguous. Germline V gene data show CDR1 as SNHLY and CDR2 as FYNNEI. CDR3 size: 15 residues. Trimming left V 8 bases short and J 1 base short, with 17 bases between. The CDR3 protein is CASLQVGRQNTEAFF. CDR3 DNA: TGTGCCAGCCTCCAGGTGGGCAGGCAGAACACTGAAGCTTTCTTT.

The chain recombines TRBV7-9 with TRBJ1-2, with 7 positions matching TRBD1. After removal of 4 bases from V and 8 bases from J, the junction contained 10 bases not matched to a gene. CDR1 is SEHNR and CDR2 is FQNEAQ in the germline V gene (reference sequence). CDR3 length: 14 amino acids. CDR3 DNA: TGTGCCAGCAGCTCTGGCTCACAGGGGCGAGGCTACACCTTC. It translates to CASSSGSQGRGYTF.

The rearrangement uses TRBV28 and TRBJ2-2; 9 nucleotides agree with TRBD1. The germline CDR1 and CDR2 sequences are MDHEN and SYDVKM. J gave up 6 bases and V 6 bases, and 8 bases lay outside the gene matches. There are 15 residues in the CDR3. The CDR3 is CASRPPGQGAGELFF. The CDR3 DNA reads as TGTGCCAGCAGACCGCCGGGACAGGGTGCCGGGGAGCTGTTTTTT. The full variable domain, with the rest looked up from reference TRBV28 and TRBJ2-2, is DVKVTQSSRYLVKRTGEKVFLECVQDMDHENMFWYRQDPGLGLRLIYFSYDVKMKEKGDIPEGYSVSREKKERFSLILESASTNQTSMYLCASRPPGQGAGELFFGEGSRLTVL.

The V gene is TRBV7-8, the J gene TRBJ1-2; D uncertain. This CDR3 region has 13 residues. Trimming took 2 bases from V and 6 from J, leaving 10 bases between them. Germline V lookup: CDR1 SGHVS, CDR2 FQNEAQ. CDR3 sequence reads: CASSLTPLDGYTF. The CDR3 DNA reads TGTGCCAGCAGCTTAACACCACTCGATGGCTACACCTTC.

The J gene is TRBJ2-7, the V gene TRBV3-1 (or the pseudogene TRBV3-2), with D perhaps TRBD1 (6 bases). Germline lookup yields CDR1 LGHDT and CDR2 YNNKEL (reference sequence). CDR3 length equals 14 residues. The ends were cut back, 2 bases at V and 4 bases at J, with 12 bases in the middle. This CDR3 reads CASSQSRTAYEQYF. Written as DNA, the CDR3 is TGTGCCAGCAGCCAATCCAGGACAGCATACGAGCAGTACTTC.

V and J are TRBV3-1 (or the pseudogene TRBV3-2) and TRBJ2-7; D gene unclear. V dropped 0 bases and J dropped 2 bases, with 5 bases sitting between them. CDR1 and CDR2 from the germline V gene are LGHDT and YNNKEL (reference sequence). The CDR3 runs 13 residues. CDR3 DNA: TGTGCCAGCAGCCAAGACCCCGCCTACGAGCAGTACTTC. Its translation is CASSQDPAYEQYF.

V is TRBV11-1 and J is TRBJ2-7, with a possible D match to TRBD1 (6 bases). CDR1 is SGHAT and CDR2 is FQDESV in the germline V gene (reference sequence). V lost 5 bases to trimming and J lost 4 bases, with 9 bases between them. The CDR3 runs 12 residues. The CDR3 nucleotides are TGTGCCAGCAGCAAACAGGGTTACGAGCAGTACTTC. Its protein is CASSKQGYEQYF.

The V gene is TRBV25-1, the J gene TRBJ1-1, with D hard to call. This CDR3 has 12 amino acids. From germline, CDR1 is MGHDK and CDR2 SYGVNS. Trimming took off 4 bases at V and 2 bases at J, with 5 bases between the two ends. CDR3 loop: CASSATNTEAFF. CDR3 DNA: TGTGCCAGCAGTGCCACTAACACTGAAGCTTTCTTT.

The chain employs TRBV9 and TRBJ1-3; D remains unclear. Trimming pared 0 bases from V and 0 bases from J, leaving 10 bases between. CDR1 and CDR2 (germline): SGDLS, YYNGEE. This CDR3 is built from 16 residues. DNA of the CDR3: TGTGCCAGCAGCGTAGATGGGTCAAACTCTGGAAACACCATATATTTT. Translated, it gives CASSVDGSNSGNTIYF.

The chain employs TRBV3-1 (or the pseudogene TRBV3-2) and TRBJ1-1; D is unclear. The CDR3 loop spans 16 amino acids. V dropped 4 bases and J dropped 0 bases, with 15 bases sitting between them. Germline V gives CDR1 LGHDT, CDR2 YNNKEL (reference sequence). The CDR3 spells CASSPRYFVLNTEAFF. The DNA of the CDR3 is TGTGCCAGCAGCCCGCGCTACTTCGTTCTGAACACTGAAGCTTTCTTT.